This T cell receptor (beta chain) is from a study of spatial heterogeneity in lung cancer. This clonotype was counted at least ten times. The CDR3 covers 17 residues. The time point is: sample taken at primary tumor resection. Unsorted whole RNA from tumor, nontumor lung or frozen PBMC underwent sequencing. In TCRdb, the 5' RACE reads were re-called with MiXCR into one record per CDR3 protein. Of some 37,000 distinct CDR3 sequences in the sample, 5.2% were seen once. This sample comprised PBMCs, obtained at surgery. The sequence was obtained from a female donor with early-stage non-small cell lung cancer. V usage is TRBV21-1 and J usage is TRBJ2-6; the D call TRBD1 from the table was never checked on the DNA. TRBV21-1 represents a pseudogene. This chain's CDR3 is CASSSRDREGGANVLTF. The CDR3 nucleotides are TGTGCCAGCAGCAGCCGGGACAGGGAAGGTGGGGCCAACGTCCTGACTTTC.